These 14 T cell receptor beta chains came from one sample sequenced in a study of T cells in localized non-small cell lung cancer. Some clones are missing from TCRdb's copy, which holds only in-frame ones; the method was immunoSEQ multiplex PCR. The data contain 60,000 or so clones, 75% to 85% of them seen just once; the ten biggest clones take up just over 4.5%. This specimen consisted of PBMCs, obtained before any cancer treatment. The receptors were sampled from a man aged 35-75 years with stage II lung adenocarcinoma.

The chain couples TRBV18 to TRBJ2-1; D is unclear. Looked up from germline, CDR1 is KGHSH and CDR2 is LQKENI. Trimming shortened V by 6 bases and J by 7 bases, and 13 bases separated the two germline ends. The CDR3 is made up of 13 amino acids. The CDR3 nucleotides are TGTGCCAGCTCCCCAGATGTCCGTAATGAGCAGTTCTTC. Its translation is CASSPDVRNEQFF.

The chain recombines TRBV7-3 with TRBJ1-3; D perhaps matches TRBD1 (5 bases). This CDR3 spans 15 amino acids. The V gene lost 0 bases and the J gene lost 8 bases, with 14 bases spanning the gap. Per the germline V gene, CDR1 is SGHTA and CDR2 is FQGTGA. CDR3 amino acids: CASSLTGTVGDTIYF. In DNA, the CDR3 is TGTGCCAGCAGCTTAACAGGGACCGTAGGGGACACCATATATTTT.

This clone has only a few counts. This chain joins TRBV7-8 and TRBJ2-1, with TRBD2 matching 7 bases. In germline, CDR1 is SGHVS, CDR2 FQNEAQ. CDR3 size: 15 residues. The V segment lost 6 bases and the J segment 3 bases; nucleotides outside the gene matches: 8. CDR3 nucleotides: TGTGCCAGCAGTCTCCGGGACTATAACTACAATGAGCAGTTCTTC. Its protein product is CASSLRDYNYNEQFF.

In this sample, this clone turned up once. CDR3 in DNA: TGTGCCAGCAGCTTGACAGGCCCGAACACTGAAGCTTTCTTT. Protein sequence: CASSLTGPNTEAFF. J is TRBJ1-1 and V is TRBV7-8; the D gene is possibly TRBD1 (6 bases). Trimming cost V 3 bases and J 1 base, with 9 bases left between them. Per the germline V gene, CDR1 is SGHVS and CDR2 is FQNEAQ. The CDR3 is made up of 14 amino acids.

This chain uses TRBV28 with TRBJ1-5; D gene unclear. Germline CDR1 MDHEN, CDR2 SYDVKM. The CDR3 has 14 amino acids. Trimming shortened V by 3 bases and J by 2 bases, and 8 bases separated the two germline ends. CDR3 nucleotide sequence: TGTGCCAGCAGTTTTCAGGCAGGCAATCAGCCCCAGCATTTT. This gives the protein CASSFQAGNQPQHF.

This chain uses TRBV20-1 with TRBJ1-2, with a tentative D call TRBD1 (6 bases). Between the trimmed V and J ends, which lost 2 bases and 6 bases, there was a span of 7 bases. This CDR3 region has 11 residues. The V gene's germline CDR1 is DFQATT and CDR2 SNEGSKA (reference sequence). The CDR3 loop reads CSARSGDGYTF. The CDR3 DNA reads as TGCAGTGCTAGATCAGGGGATGGCTACACCTTC.

V is TRBV4-2 and J is TRBJ2-1; TRBD2 aligns across 16 bases. Germline V lookup: CDR1 LGHNA, CDR2 YNFKEQ. V shed 4 bases, J shed 10 bases, and the junction held 7 bases outside the gene matches. The CDR3 has 16 amino acids. CDR3 bases: TGTGCCAGCAGCCCGGGGACTAGCGGGAGGGCCCGAGAGCAGTTCTTC. Translating it yields CASSPGTSGRAREQFF.

V and J are TRBV14 and TRBJ2-2; 8 positions agree with TRBD1. Unmatched junction bases numbered 2, after V lost 4 bases and J lost 4 bases. Germline CDR1 is SGHDN and CDR2 is FVKESK. The CDR3 totals 14 residues. The DNA of the CDR3 is TGTGCCAGCAGCCCCCAGGGGGCCACCGGGGAGCTGTTTTTT. This translates into CASSPQGATGELFF.

The chain joins TRBV7-2 to TRBJ1-2, with D unresolved. V lost 5 bases and J 0 bases, leaving 7 bases between the germline ends. The CDR3 is 13 amino acids. In germline, CDR1 is SGHTA, CDR2 FQGNSA. In nucleotides, the CDR3 is TGTGCCAGCAGCCCCGGAACTAACTATGGCTACACCTTC. As protein: CASSPGTNYGYTF.

CDR3 bases: TGTGCCTGGACAATTACAGGGTACGAGCAGTACTTC. Its protein is CAWTITGYEQYF. The rearrangement uses TRBV30 and TRBJ2-7; the D gene is possibly TRBD1 (6 bases). The germline V and J ends were trimmed by 4 bases and 4 bases, with 11 bases remaining between them. The germline V gene encodes CDR1 GTSNPN and CDR2 SVGIG (reference sequence). This CDR3 spans 12 amino acids.

The V gene is TRBV6-6, the J gene TRBJ2-2; 8 bases line up with TRBD1. V trimming: 5 bases; J trimming: 6 bases; junction bases outside the gene matches: 8. The germline CDR1 and CDR2 sequences are MNHNY and SVGAGI (reference sequence). This CDR3 comprises 15 residues. CDR3 loop: CASSAADREAGELFF. CDR3 nucleotides: TGTGCCAGCAGTGCCGCGGACAGGGAGGCCGGGGAGCTGTTTTTT.

V and J are TRBV6-5 and TRBJ2-3, with 7 bases fitting TRBD1. After removal of 4 bases from V and 11 bases from J, the junction contained 15 bases not matched to a gene. Looked up from germline, CDR1 is MNHEY and CDR2 is SVGAGI. The CDR3 loop spans 15 amino acids. CDR3 in amino acids: CASSSPRDSSRGQYF. The CDR3 region has the DNA TGTGCCAGCAGTTCGCCCAGGGACAGCAGCCGGGGGCAGTATTTT.

The chain has TRBV30 and TRBJ2-7; D gene unclear. The V gene lost 2 bases and the J gene lost 1 base, with 6 bases spanning the gap. Germline loops: CDR1 GTSNPN, CDR2 SVGIG (reference sequence). The CDR3 is 12 residues long. CDR3 in amino acids: CAWSPQSYEQYF. The CDR3 coding sequence is TGTGCCTGGAGTCCCCAGTCCTACGAGCAGTACTTC. The full variable domain, with the rest looked up from reference TRBV30 and TRBJ2-7, is SQTIHQWPATLVQPVGSPLSLECTVEGTSNPNLYWYRQAAGRGLQLLFYSVGIGQISSEVPQNLSASRPQDRQFILSSKKLLLSDSGFYLCAWSPQSYEQYFGPGTRLTVT.

V usage is TRBV29-1 and J usage is TRBJ2-7; D uncertain. Germline V CDR1 and CDR2: SQVTM, ANQGSEA. The CDR3 runs to 12 residues. Trimming cost V 0 bases and J 6 bases, with 9 bases left between them. The CDR3 region is CSVEEVESEQYF. CDR3 in DNA: TGCAGCGTTGAAGAAGTGGAGAGCGAGCAGTACTTC.